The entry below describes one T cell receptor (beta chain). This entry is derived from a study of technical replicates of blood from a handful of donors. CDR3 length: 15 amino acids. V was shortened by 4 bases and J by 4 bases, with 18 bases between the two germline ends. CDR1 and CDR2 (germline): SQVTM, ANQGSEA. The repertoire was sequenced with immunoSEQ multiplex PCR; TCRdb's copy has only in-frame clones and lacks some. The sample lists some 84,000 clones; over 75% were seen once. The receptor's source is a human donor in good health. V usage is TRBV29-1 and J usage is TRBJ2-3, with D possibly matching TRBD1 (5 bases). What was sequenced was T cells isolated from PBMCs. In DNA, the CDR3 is TGCAGCGTTGGTGTCCGGAACATCAGGGCAGATACGCAGTATTTT. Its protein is CSVGVRNIRADTQYF.